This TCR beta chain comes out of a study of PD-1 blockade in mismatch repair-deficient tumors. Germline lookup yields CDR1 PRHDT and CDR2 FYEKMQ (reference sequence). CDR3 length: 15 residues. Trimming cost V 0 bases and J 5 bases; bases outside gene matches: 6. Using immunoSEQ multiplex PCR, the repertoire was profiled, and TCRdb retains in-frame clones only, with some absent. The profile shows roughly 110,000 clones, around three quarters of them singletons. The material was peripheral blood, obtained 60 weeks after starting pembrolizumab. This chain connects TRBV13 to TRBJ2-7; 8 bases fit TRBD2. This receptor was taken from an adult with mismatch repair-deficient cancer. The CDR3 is CASSLGRHGGDEQYF. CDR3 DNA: TGTGCCAGCAGCTTAGGCCGACACGGGGGGGACGAGCAGTACTTC.